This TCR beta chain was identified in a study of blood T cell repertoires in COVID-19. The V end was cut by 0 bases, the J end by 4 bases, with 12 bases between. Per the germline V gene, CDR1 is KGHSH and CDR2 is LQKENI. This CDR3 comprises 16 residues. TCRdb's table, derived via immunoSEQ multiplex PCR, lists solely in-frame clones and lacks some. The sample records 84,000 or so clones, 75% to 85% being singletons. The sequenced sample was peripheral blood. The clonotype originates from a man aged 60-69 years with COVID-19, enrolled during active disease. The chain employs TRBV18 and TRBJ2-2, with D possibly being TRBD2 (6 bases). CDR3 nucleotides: TGTGCCAGCTCACCACCGTGGGGAGGAGGCACCGGGGAGCTGTTTTTT. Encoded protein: CASSPPWGGGTGELFF.